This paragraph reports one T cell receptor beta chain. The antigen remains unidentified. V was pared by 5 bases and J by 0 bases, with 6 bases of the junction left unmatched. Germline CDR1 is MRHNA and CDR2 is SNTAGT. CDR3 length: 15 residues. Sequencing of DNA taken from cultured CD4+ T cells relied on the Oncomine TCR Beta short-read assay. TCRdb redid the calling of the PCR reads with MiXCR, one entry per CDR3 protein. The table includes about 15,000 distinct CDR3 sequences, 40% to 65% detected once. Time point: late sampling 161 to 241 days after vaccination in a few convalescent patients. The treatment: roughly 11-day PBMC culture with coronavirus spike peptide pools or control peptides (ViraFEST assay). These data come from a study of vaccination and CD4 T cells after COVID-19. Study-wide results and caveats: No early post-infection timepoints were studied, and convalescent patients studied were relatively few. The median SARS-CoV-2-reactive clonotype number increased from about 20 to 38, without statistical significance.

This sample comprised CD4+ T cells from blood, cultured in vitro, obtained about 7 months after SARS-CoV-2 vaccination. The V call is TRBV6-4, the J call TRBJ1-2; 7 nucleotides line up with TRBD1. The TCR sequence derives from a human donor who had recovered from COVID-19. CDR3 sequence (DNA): TGTGCCAGCAGTTTAACCGGACAGGCTAACTATGGCTACACCTTC. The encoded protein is CASSLTGQANYGYTF.